This T cell receptor (beta chain) was sequenced for a study of tumor-infiltrating lymphocytes in localized non-small cell lung cancer. General study points: Compared with uninvolved lung, tumors showed higher T cell infiltration by TCRbeta sequencing.

Using immunoSEQ multiplex PCR, the repertoire was profiled, and TCRdb retains in-frame clones only, with some absent. The sample carries tens of thousands of clones, approximately 70% recorded once. This clone appeared a few times. Its antigen remains unidentified. The CDR3 totals 15 residues. With V trimmed by 1 base and J by 2 bases, 4 bases remained unmatched. The germline V gene encodes CDR1 WSHSY and CDR2 SAAADI. V gene TRBV10-2 combines with J gene TRBJ2-5; the match to TRBD1 covers 7 bases. This receptor was identified in a human donor with non-small cell lung cancer. The sequencing input was lung tumor tissue. The CDR3 loop is CASSEWGTAQETQYF. CDR3 DNA sequence: TGCGCCAGCAGTGAGTGGGGGACAGCACAAGAGACCCAGTACTTC.